The sequence of this T cell receptor beta chain was determined in a study of blood T cell repertoires in COVID-19. Turning to the study itself: Both acute and convalescent COVID-19 samples were obtained from the United States, Italy and Spain. T cells, B-cell-depleted T cells, or PBMCs supplied cDNA or gDNA.

Trimming pared 0 bases from V and 9 bases from J, leaving 18 bases between. Looked up from germline, CDR1 is GTSNPN and CDR2 is SVGIG (reference sequence). This CDR3 is built from 15 residues. Original data processing: Reference gene primer amplification gave estimated nucleated cell counts. The repertoire was sequenced with immunoSEQ multiplex PCR; TCRdb's copy has only in-frame clones and lacks some. V, J and clone size are those of that table, while D and trimming were read from the DNA. This table has 150,000 to 200,000 clones, 85% to 90% appearing once. The chain has TRBV30 and TRBJ2-1, with D possibly matching TRBD1 (5 bases). The material sequenced was peripheral blood. The origin of this receptor is a woman of 80 years or more in a cohort sampled during active or convalescent COVID-19. The DNA of the CDR3 is TGTGCCTGGAGTGTAAGGTGGCAGGGCTGGGGTGAGCAGTTCTTC. Residues: CAWSVRWQGWGEQFF.